Described below is a single TCR beta chain sequence and its context. What it recognizes is unknown. These data belong to a study of shared clonotypes between healthy human individuals. Findings and limits, study-wide: Though the depth was large, rarefaction showed that sorted-subset sequencing was incomplete. The study found roughly 5% of naive CD4 clonotypes shared across a handful of donors.

CD45RO-negative CD8 cells positively selected for CCR7 made up the naive population, which excluded terminally differentiated effector memory CD45RA+ cells. Each sample came from a Caucasian adult donor living in Nashville, Tennessee. Assay: immunoSEQ multiplex PCR; the TCRdb copy retains only in-frame clones and omits some. The sample lists 2 million or so clones, just under 95% seen once, with 0.9% to 1.3% in the top ten. Germline values: CDR1 GTSNPN, CDR2 SVGIG (reference sequence). The J segment lost 0 bases and the V segment lost 4 bases, leaving 4 bases of the junction unmatched. CDR3 size: 14 residues.

Sequenced input: naive CD8+ T cells sorted from blood. This sequence joins TRBV30 and TRBJ2-3, with TRBD2 matching 7 bases. This receptor was obtained from a man aged 18 to 29 in good health. The chain's CDR3 is CAWTTSASTDTQYF. For the CDR3, the DNA is TGTGCCTGGACTACTAGCGCGAGCACAGATACGCAGTATTTT. Variable domain in full (rest from reference TRBV30 and TRBJ2-3): SQTIHQWPATLVQPVGSPLSLECTVEGTSNPNLYWYRQAAGRGLQLLFYSVGIGQISSEVPQNLSASRPQDRQFILSSKKLLLSDSGFYLCAWTTSASTDTQYFGPGTRLTVL.